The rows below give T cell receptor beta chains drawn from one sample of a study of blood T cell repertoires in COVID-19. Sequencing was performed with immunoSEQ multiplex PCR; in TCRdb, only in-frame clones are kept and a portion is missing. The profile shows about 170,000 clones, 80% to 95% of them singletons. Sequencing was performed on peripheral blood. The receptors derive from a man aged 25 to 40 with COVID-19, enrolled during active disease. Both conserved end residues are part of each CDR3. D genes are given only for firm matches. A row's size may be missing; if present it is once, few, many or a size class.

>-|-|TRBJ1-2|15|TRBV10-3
TGTGCCATCACCCCGGATAAGGGGAAATACTATGGCTACACCTTC
CAITPDKGKYYGYTF
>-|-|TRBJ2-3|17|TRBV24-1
TGTGCCACCAGTGATTTAGGGGCAGGGGTCGACACAGATACGCAGTATTTT
CATSDLGAGVDTDTQYF
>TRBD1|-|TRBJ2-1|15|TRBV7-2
TGTGCCAGCAGCTCTCGGGGACAGGGGGCGGGTGAGCAGTTCTTC
CASSSRGQGAGEQFF
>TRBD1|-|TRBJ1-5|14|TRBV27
TGTGCCAGCAGTTTACGACAGGGGGGTTCGTCCCAGCATTTT
CASSLRQGGSSQHF
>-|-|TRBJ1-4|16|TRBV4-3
TGCGCCAGCAGCCAAGATTGGGCAGGGCGGCGTGAAAAACTGTTTTTT
CASSQDWAGRREKLFF
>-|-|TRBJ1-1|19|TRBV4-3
TGCGCCAGCAGCCAAGTTCGGCTCACAACAGGGTCCATGAACACTGAAGCTTTCTTT
CASSQVRLTTGSMNTEAFF
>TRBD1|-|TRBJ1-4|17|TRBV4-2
TGTGCCAGCAGCCAAGATCGGGACAGTGCAACTAATGAAAAACTGTTTTTT
CASSQDRDSATNEKLFF
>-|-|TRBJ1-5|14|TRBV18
TGTGCCAGCTCACCAGGACAGATCCAGGGGACCCAGCATTTT
CASSPGQIQGTQHF
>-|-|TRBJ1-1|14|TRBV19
TGTGCCAGTGCGGAGCCGAGGGTGAACACTGAAGCTTTCTTT
CASAEPRVNTEAFF
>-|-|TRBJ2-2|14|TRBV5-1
TGCGCCAGCAGCCGGCAGGGTAATTCCGGGGAGCTGTTTTTT
CASSRQGNSGELFF
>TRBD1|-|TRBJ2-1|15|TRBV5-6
TGTGCCAGCAGCCCGCAGGGGGCGGGATACAATGAGCAGTTCTTC
CASSPQGAGYNEQFF
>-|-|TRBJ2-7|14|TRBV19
TGTGCCAGCAGTATAGCGGACAGCCCCTACGAGCAGTACTTC
CASSIADSPYEQYF
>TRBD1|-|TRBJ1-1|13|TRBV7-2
TGTGCCAGCACCGGACAGGGATCGGCTGAAGCTTTCTTT
CASTGQGSAEAFF
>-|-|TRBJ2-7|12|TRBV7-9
TGTGCCAGCAGCCCTACTCCCTACGAGCAGTACTTC
CASSPTPYEQYF
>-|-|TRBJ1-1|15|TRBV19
TGTGCCAGTACCTCATACAGGGCTCCGAACACTGAAGCTTTCTTT
CASTSYRAPNTEAFF
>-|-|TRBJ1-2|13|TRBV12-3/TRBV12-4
TGTGCCAGCAGCCAGGGGCAGGAGTATGGCTACACCTTC
CASSQGQEYGYTF
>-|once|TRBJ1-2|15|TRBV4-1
TGCGCCAGCAGCCAAGATCTTCGACAGACGGATGGCTACACCTTC
CASSQDLRQTDGYTF
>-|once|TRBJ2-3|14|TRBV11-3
TGTGCCAGCAGCCGCCCGGGGGGCACAGATACGCAGTATTTT
CASSRPGGTDTQYF
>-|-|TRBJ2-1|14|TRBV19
TGTGCCAGTAGACAGGAAGGCTCCTACAATGAGCAGTTCTTC
CASRQEGSYNEQFF
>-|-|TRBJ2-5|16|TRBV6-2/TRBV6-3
TGTGCCAGCAGCTCGCGGACAGCCCAAAACTGGGAGACCCAGTACTTC
CASSSRTAQNWETQYF
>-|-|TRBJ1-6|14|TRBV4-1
TGCGCCAGCACCCCCACAGGGAACAATTCACCCCTCCACTTT
CASTPTGNNSPLHF
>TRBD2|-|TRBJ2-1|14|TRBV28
TGTGCCAGCAGTTTCGTGGGACTAGATAATGAGCAGTTCTTC
CASSFVGLDNEQFF
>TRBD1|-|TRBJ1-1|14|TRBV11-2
TGTGCCAGCAGCCTGGGACAGGGGAAAACTGAAGCTTTCTTT
CASSLGQGKTEAFF
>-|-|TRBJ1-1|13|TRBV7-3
TGTGCCAGCAGCTTAGAAGGGGACACTGAAGCTTTCTTT
CASSLEGDTEAFF